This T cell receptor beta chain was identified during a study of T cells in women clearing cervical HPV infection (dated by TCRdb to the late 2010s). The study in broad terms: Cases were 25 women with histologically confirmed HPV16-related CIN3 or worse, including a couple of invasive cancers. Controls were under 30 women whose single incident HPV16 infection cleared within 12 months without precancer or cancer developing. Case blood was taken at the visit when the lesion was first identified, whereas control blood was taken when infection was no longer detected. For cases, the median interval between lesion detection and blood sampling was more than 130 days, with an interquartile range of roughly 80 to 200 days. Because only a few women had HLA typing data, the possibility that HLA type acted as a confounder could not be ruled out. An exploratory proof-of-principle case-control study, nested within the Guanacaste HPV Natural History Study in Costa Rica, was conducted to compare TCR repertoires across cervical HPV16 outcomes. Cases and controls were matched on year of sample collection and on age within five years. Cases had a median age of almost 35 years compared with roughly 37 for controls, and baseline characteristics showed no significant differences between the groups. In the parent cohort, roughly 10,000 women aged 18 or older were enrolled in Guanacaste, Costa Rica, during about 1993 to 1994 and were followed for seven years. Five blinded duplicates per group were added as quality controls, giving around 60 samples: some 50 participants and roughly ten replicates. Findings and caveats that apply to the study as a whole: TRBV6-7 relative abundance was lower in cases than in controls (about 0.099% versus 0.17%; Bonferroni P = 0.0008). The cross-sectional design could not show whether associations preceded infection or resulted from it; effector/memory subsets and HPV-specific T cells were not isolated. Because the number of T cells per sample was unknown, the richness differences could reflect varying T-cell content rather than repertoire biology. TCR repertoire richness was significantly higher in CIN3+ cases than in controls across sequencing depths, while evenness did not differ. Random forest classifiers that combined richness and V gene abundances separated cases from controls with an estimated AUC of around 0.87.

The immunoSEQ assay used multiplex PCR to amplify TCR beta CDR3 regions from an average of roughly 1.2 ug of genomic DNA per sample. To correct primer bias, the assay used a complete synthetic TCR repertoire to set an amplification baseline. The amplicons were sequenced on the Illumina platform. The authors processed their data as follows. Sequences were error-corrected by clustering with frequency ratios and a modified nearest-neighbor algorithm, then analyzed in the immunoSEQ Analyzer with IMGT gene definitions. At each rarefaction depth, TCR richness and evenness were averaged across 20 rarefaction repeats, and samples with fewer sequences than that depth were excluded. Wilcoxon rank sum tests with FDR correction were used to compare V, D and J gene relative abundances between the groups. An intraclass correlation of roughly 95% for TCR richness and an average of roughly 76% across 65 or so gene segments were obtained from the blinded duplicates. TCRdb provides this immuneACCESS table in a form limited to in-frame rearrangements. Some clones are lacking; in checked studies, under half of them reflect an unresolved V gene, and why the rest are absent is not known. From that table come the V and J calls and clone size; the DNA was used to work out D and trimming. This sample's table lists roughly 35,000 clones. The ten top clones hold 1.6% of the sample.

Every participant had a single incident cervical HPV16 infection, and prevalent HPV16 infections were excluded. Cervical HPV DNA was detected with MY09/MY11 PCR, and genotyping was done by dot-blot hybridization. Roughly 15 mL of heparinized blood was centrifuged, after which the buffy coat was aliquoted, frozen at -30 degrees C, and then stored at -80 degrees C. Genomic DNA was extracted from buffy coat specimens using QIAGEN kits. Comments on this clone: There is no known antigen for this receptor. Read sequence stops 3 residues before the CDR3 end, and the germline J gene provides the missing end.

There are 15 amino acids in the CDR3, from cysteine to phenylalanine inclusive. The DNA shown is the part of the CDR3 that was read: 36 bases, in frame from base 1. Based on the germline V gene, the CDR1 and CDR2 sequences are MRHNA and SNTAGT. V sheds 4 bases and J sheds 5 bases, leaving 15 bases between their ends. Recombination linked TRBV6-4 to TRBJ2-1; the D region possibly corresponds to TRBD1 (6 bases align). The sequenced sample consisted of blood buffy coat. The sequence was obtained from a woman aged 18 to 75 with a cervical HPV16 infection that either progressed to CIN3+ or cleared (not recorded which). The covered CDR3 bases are TGTGCCAGCAGTGCACACAGGGATTCAAACAATGAG. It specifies CASSAHRDSNNE. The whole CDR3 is CASSAHRDSNNEQFF.